This T cell receptor beta chain was captured by sequencing in a study of regulatory T cells in long-lasting Graves disease (dated by TCRdb to the early 2020s). Notes on the research overall: To count as having persistent Graves' disease, a patient had to have received antithyroid drug treatment for over 5 years with TSH receptor autoantibodies remaining persistently positive. The study was registered as a clinical trial and conducted in China. On average, persistent Graves' disease patients in the clinical cohort had been on antithyroid drugs for approximately ten years. This study used TCR sequencing and RNA sequencing of peripheral blood to compare persistent Graves' disease patients against newly diagnosed Graves' disease patients. A total of around 33 samples were covered by TCR sequencing, comprising around 13 persistent and 20 or so newly diagnosed Graves' disease patients. The full study reports these points: More public clonotypes were shared among persistent patients (roughly 2,900) than among newly diagnosed patients (966). The authors noted that the small sample size was a limitation that may lower accuracy. Compared with newly diagnosed patients, persistent Graves' disease patients had lower TCR Shannon entropy and fewer highly expanded clones, which suggests clonal expansion. Sequencing and analysis were restricted to the TCR beta chain. The study examined only peripheral blood because the primary lesion, thyroid tissue, could not be accessed.

The sample holds many counts of this clonotype. No antigen is known for it. Nothing much larger sits one base from this clone, and base qualities are not available. Libraries were made using multiplex PCR. Instrument used: Illumina HiSeq 4000. CDR3 regions were amplified by Arm-PCR with iRepertoire HTBI primers to construct TCR beta libraries. Before sequencing, the PCR products went through gel purification. Per the source publication's procedure: Gene usage analysis of CDR3 amino acid clonotypes used the roughly 60 TRBV and some 13 TRBJ segments found across samples. COPE and FqMerger were used to merge filtered high-quality paired reads into contigs. BLAST was used to align contigs to IMGT TRBV, TRBD and TRBJ reference genes, and CDR3 was defined according to IMGT. Any clonotype with a frequency above 0.1% was classified as a highly expanded clone. Repertoire diversity was measured by Shannon entropy, and V-J evenness by the Gini coefficient. Clonotypes shared by more than one individual were considered public. TCRdb reprocessing: public reads trimmed at Q25 with fastp, clones called with MiXCR, in-frame beta chains kept. Each entry is one CDR3 protein sequence, shown with its most common DNA and genes. These V and J calls rely on TCRdb rather than the paper's analysis. The sample table records 500,000 to 800,000 distinct CDR3 sequences; 30% of these occur just once. The ten largest account for 40% to 50% of the sample.

Per the publication, the time point label means: persistent/refractory GD, antithyroid drugs over 5 years with positive TRAb. For both TCR sequencing and RNA sequencing, RNA was extracted from PBMCs in TRIzol. Graves' disease was diagnosed according to American Thyroid Association guidelines. Patients for the study were recruited at an endocrinology department in Xi'an, China. From each patient, around 8.3 milliliters of peripheral blood was collected into an EDTA anticoagulant tube. PBMCs were isolated by Ficoll Paque Plus density gradient separation without further T cell sorting. An Agilent 2100 Bioanalyzer and agarose gel were used to check RNA quality, while a NanoDrop 2000 measured RNA concentration. This specimen was peripheral blood mononuclear cells (PBMCs), taken when the disease was refractory, from a patient treated with antithyroid drugs. The receptor comes from a female donor with Graves disease.

Here is the DNA: TGTGCCAGCAGTTACCCGGTGTCCCAAGAGACCCAGTACTTC. It encodes CASSYPVSQETQYF. The V gene is TRBV6-5 and the J gene is TRBJ2-5, with the D gene uncertain. The germline V gene sets CDR1 to MNHEY and CDR2 to SVGAGI. The CDR3, from cysteine to phenylalanine, totals 14 residues. Only the CDR3 region is kept as DNA, spanning 42 bases read in frame from base 1. Relative to germline, V is 2 bases shorter and J is 1 base shorter, with 8 bases between their ends.